These 31 T cell receptor beta chains came from one sample sequenced in a study of blood T cells in healthy people across ages. The authors ran a second PCR of roughly 7 to 11 cycles using a sample-barcoded 5' primer and a J-beta primer mix. TCRdb reprocessed the 5' RACE reads via MiXCR and lists one record per CDR3 protein. The sample carries hundreds of thousands of distinct CDR3 sequences, about 20% recorded once. Sequenced material: blood. All receptors derive from a man aged 70-80 years in good health.

CDR3 protein: CASSLNAGSASTDTQYF. The CDR3 DNA is TGCGCCAGCAGCTTAAATGCGGGGAGCGCCAGCACAGATACGCAGTATTTT. The chain uses TRBV5-1 and TRBJ2-3; the D gene is possibly TRBD2 (6 bases). Germline V gene data show CDR1 as SGHRS and CDR2 as YFSETQ. V lost 2 bases to trimming and J lost 0 bases, with 16 bases between them. The CDR3 loop spans 17 amino acids. Full variable domain (remainder filled in from reference TRBV5-1 and TRBJ2-3): KAGVTQTPRYLIKTRGQQVTLSCSPISGHRSVSWYQQTPGQGLQFLFEYFSETQRNKGNFPGRFSGRQFSNSRSEMNVSTLELGDSALYLCASSLNAGSASTDTQYFGPGTRLTVL.

This clonotype was detected only a few times. This may arise from a read error, as a much more abundant clone is one base away. The rearrangement uses TRBV18 and TRBJ2-5; no clear D gene. This CDR3 spans 14 amino acids. Germline V gene sequence: CDR1 KGHSH, CDR2 LQKENI. The DNA of the CDR3 is TGTGCCAGCTCACCACCGATCGGTAGAGAGACCCGGTACTTC. Amino acid sequence: CASSPPIGRETRYF.

This clonotype was observed a handful of times. This chain connects TRBV28 to TRBJ1-5; D ambiguous. This CDR3 contains 16 residues. The V end lost 8 bases, the J end lost 2 bases, and 19 bases lay between the germline ends. The germline CDR1 and CDR2 sequences are MDHEN and SYDVKM. CDR3 region: CASPPPGGSGNQPQHF. The CDR3 DNA reads TGTGCCAGCCCCCCCCCGGGAGGCAGCGGCAATCAGCCCCAGCATTTT.

This clonotype was detected only a few times. This chain links TRBV5-1 with TRBJ2-7; a possible D gene is TRBD1 (6 bases). Per germline, CDR1 SGHRS and CDR2 YFSETQ. The V end was cut by 4 bases, the J end by 3 bases, with 20 bases between. The CDR3 is 16 amino acids. CDR3 amino acids: CASSVFGDRQNYEQYF. The CDR3, as DNA: TGCGCCAGCAGCGTATTTGGAGACAGGCAGAACTACGAGCAGTACTTC.

The rearrangement joins TRBV6-2 or TRBV6-3 to TRBJ2-6; D remains ambiguous. Germline assignment: CDR1 MNHEY and CDR2 SVGEGT. This CDR3 is 13 amino acids long. Between the trimmed V and J ends, which lost 10 bases and 1 base, there was a span of 8 bases. The CDR3 region is CATEGSGANVLTF. The CDR3 DNA reads as TGTGCCACCGAAGGATCTGGGGCCAACGTCCTGACTTTC.

This chain connects TRBV7-8 to TRBJ2-2; 7 bases are shared with TRBD1. This CDR3 region has 16 residues. Germline-derived CDR1 and CDR2 are SGHVS and FQNEAQ. The V segment lost 1 base and the J segment 7 bases; nucleotides outside the gene matches: 9. The CDR3 nucleotides read TGTGCCAGCAGCTTAGTATATAGGGGGCGAGGCGGGGAGCTGTTTTTT. Encoded protein: CASSLVYRGRGGELFF.

This clonotype was picked up a small number of times. The rearrangement uses TRBV20-1 and TRBJ1-5; possible D gene TRBD1, 5 bases. Germline CDR1 is DFQATT and CDR2 is SNEGSKA (reference sequence). The CDR3 extends over 13 amino acids. V was cut by 0 bases and J by 5 bases, with 8 bases left in between. This chain's CDR3 is CSARETDYQPQHF. The CDR3 DNA sequence: TGCAGTGCTAGAGAGACAGACTATCAGCCCCAGCATTTT.

This rearrangement joins TRBV20-1 to TRBJ2-5; possibly TRBD2 for D (5 bases). Germline V CDR1 and CDR2: DFQATT, SNEGSKA (reference sequence). Between the trimmed V and J ends, which lost 6 bases and 2 bases, there was a span of 19 bases. The CDR3 has 15 amino acids. The CDR3 sequence is CSALIGPGSQETQYF. The CDR3, as DNA: TGCAGTGCACTGATAGGACCGGGATCGCAAGAGACCCAGTACTTC.

This clonotype was seen more than once but under ten times. The rearrangement uses TRBV27 and TRBJ1-4; the D gene is possibly TRBD1 (6 bases). Germline values: CDR1 MNHEY, CDR2 SMNVEV (reference sequence). The CDR3 runs to 16 residues. Trimming stripped 2 bases from V and 1 base from J, with 11 bases between. The chain's CDR3 is CASSLRGGGTNEKLFF. The CDR3 DNA is TGTGCCAGCAGTTTACGAGGGGGGGGAACTAATGAAAAACTGTTTTTT.

In its sample, this clonotype was seen a few times. The CDR3 region has the DNA TGTGCCAGCAGCGGGACAGGGTCTGGAAACACCATATATTTT. Encoded protein: CASSGTGSGNTIYF. The rearrangement uses TRBV6-1 and TRBJ1-3; 9 positions match TRBD1. Germline V lookup: CDR1 MNHNS, CDR2 SASEGT. The CDR3 runs 14 residues. The V gene end was trimmed by 6 bases and the J gene end by 1 base; junction bases not matched to a gene: 1.

In this sample, this clonotype turned up a few times. The chain's CDR3 is CASSQDHRENTEAFF. CDR3 in DNA: TGTGCCAGCAGCCAAGATCACAGGGAGAACACTGAAGCTTTCTTT. The chain has TRBV3-1 and TRBJ1-1; D is possibly TRBD1 (6 bases). CDR3 size: 15 residues. CDR1 is LGHDT, CDR2 YNNKEL, per germline (reference sequence). The V end was cut by 0 bases, the J end by 1 base, with 9 bases between.

The chain links TRBV19 to TRBJ2-1, with 10 bases matching TRBD2. This CDR3 spans 17 amino acids. From germline, CDR1 is LNHDA and CDR2 SQIVND (reference sequence). The ends lost 0 bases at V and 8 bases at J; junction bases unmatched: 10. CDR3: CASSIDQVSGGLDEQFF. Written as DNA, the CDR3 is TGTGCCAGTAGTATAGACCAAGTTAGCGGGGGGTTGGATGAGCAGTTCTTC.

V gene TRBV18 combines with J gene TRBJ2-2; tentative D call: TRBD2 (5 bases). Trimming shortened V by 3 bases and J by 7 bases, and 18 bases separated the two germline ends. Germline values: CDR1 KGHSH, CDR2 LQKENI. CDR3 length: 16 amino acids. The CDR3 coding sequence is TGTGCCAGCTCACCCCGGACTGGCTCTTATGGCGGGGAGCTGTTTTTT. This translates into CASSPRTGSYGGELFF.

The chain recombines TRBV5-1 with TRBJ2-3, with TRBD2 as a possible D gene (6 bases). CDR3 size: 15 residues. Trimming shortened V by 2 bases and J by 2 bases, and 12 bases separated the two germline ends. Germline values: CDR1 SGHRS, CDR2 YFSETQ. DNA of the CDR3: TGCGCCAGCAGCTTAATTAGCGGCGTCACAGATACGCAGTATTTT. Its protein is CASSLISGVTDTQYF.

This clonotype was observed a handful of times. V and J are TRBV6-5 and TRBJ2-4; the D is unclear. There are 14 residues in the CDR3. V was pared by 3 bases and J by 6 bases, with 12 bases between. Germline V gene sequence: CDR1 MNHEY, CDR2 SVGAGI. CDR3 sequence: CASSYAPAGNIQYF. The CDR3, as DNA: TGTGCCAGCAGTTATGCCCCCGCCGGAAACATTCAGTACTTC.

This chain joins TRBV29-1 and TRBJ2-7; 9 nucleotides line up with TRBD1. V lost 1 base to trimming and J lost 2 bases; unmatched junction nucleotides: 9. Germline V gene sequence: CDR1 SQVTM, CDR2 ANQGSEA. This CDR3 comprises 16 residues. CDR3 sequence: CSVEAPGQGYPYEQYF. The CDR3 DNA reads as TGCAGCGTTGAAGCCCCGGGACAGGGTTACCCCTACGAGCAGTACTTC.

The genes are TRBV4-1 and TRBJ1-2, with D possibly TRBD1 on 6 matching bases. V was shortened by 2 bases and J by 6 bases, with 13 bases between the two germline ends. The germline V gene encodes CDR1 MGHRA and CDR2 YSYEKL. This CDR3 region has 14 residues. The CDR3 region is CASSQTGRGDGYTF. The CDR3 DNA follows: TGCGCCAGCAGCCAAACAGGGAGAGGAGATGGCTACACCTTC.

Only a few counts were recorded for this clonotype. This sequence joins TRBV6-6 and TRBJ1-4; D may be TRBD1 (6 bases). There are 16 residues in the CDR3. V was clipped by 5 bases and J by 0 bases, with 13 bases between them. Germline CDR1 reads MNHNY; CDR2 reads SVGAGI (reference sequence). The CDR3 nucleotides are TGTGCCAGCAGTCCACAGGGAACTGCAACTAATGAAAAACTGTTTTTT. Protein product: CASSPQGTATNEKLFF.

V is TRBV20-1 and J is TRBJ1-2, with 8 positions matching TRBD1. V lost 6 bases, J lost 1 base, and 7 bases stayed unmatched. In germline, CDR1 is DFQATT, CDR2 SNEGSKA (reference sequence). The CDR3 runs 14 residues. In nucleotides, the CDR3 is TGCAGTGCCATTCACAGGGGGTTTAACTATGGCTACACCTTC. Protein sequence: CSAIHRGFNYGYTF.

This clonotype occurred many times. The J gene is TRBJ2-2, the V gene TRBV12-3 or TRBV12-4, with D perhaps matching TRBD1 or TRBD2 (5 bases each). The V and J ends lost 1 base and 6 bases respectively, with 6 bases between them. This CDR3 spans 13 amino acids. The CDR3 DNA is TGTGCCAGCAGTTTAGGAGGGGCCGGGGAGCTGTTTTTT. Protein product: CASSLGGAGELFF.

CDR3 in amino acids: CSARPLRGVPLLRTEAFF. The CDR3 DNA follows: TGCAGTGCTAGACCGCTGCGGGGGGTCCCTTTATTAAGGACTGAAGCTTTCTTT. V and J are TRBV20-1 and TRBJ1-1; D is possibly TRBD1 (5 bases). The CDR3 is made up of 18 amino acids. Looked up from germline, CDR1 is DFQATT and CDR2 is SNEGSKA (reference sequence). Trimming removed 2 bases from V and 5 bases from J, with 27 bases in between.

The chain combines TRBV7-2 with TRBJ2-5; 10 nucleotides match TRBD1. TRBJ2-7 explains the end of the DNA better; the J call may be wrong. In germline, CDR1 is SGHTA, CDR2 FQGNSA. The CDR3 sequence is 15 residues long. CDR3 region: CASSLAGTGVSEQYF. CDR3 DNA: TGTGCCAGCAGCTTAGCCGGGACAGGGGTTTCCGAGCAGTACTTC.

This clonotype has just a few counts. The chain carries TRBV28 and TRBJ2-5; possible D gene TRBD1, 6 bases. The J call is doubtful: the DNA matches TRBJ2-7 better. This CDR3 contains 15 residues. Germline CDR1 reads MDHEN; CDR2 reads SYDVKM. The CDR3 loop reads CASNHRGNTPYEQYF. The CDR3 DNA reads TGTGCCAGCAACCATAGGGGGAACACCCCCTACGAGCAGTACTTC.

This sequence joins TRBV2 and TRBJ2-5; tentatively, D is TRBD1 (8 bases). The DNA matches TRBJ2-7 better at its end, which makes the J call doubtful. Germline CDR1 is SNHLY and CDR2 is FYNNEI. CDR3 length: 14 residues. The CDR3 region is CASQRDRWSYEQYF. The CDR3 DNA is TGTGCCAGCCAGCGGGACAGGTGGTCCTACGAGCAGTACTTC.

This chain links TRBV9 with TRBJ2-3; D uncertain. In germline, CDR1 is SGDLS, CDR2 YYNGEE. The CDR3 consists of 13 residues. The V and J ends lost 0 bases and 8 bases respectively, with 10 bases between them. The CDR3 nucleotides are TGTGCCAGCAGCGTAGATCCCGTGGGTACGCAGTATTTT. Its translation is CASSVDPVGTQYF.

This clonotype has a handful of counts. This sequence joins TRBV18 and TRBJ2-1; D unresolved. Germline assignment: CDR1 KGHSH and CDR2 LQKENI. There are 14 residues in the CDR3. V was trimmed by 2 bases and J by 9 bases, leaving 14 bases between them. The CDR3 spells CASSPFAESSEQFF. The CDR3 bases are TGTGCCAGCTCACCATTTGCAGAATCCTCTGAGCAGTTCTTC.

The chain uses TRBV10-3 and TRBJ1-1; D may be TRBD1 (5 bases). Trimming removed 0 bases at V and 3 bases at J, with 17 bases between. CDR3 size: 17 residues. Germline CDR1 and CDR2: ENHRY and SYGVKD. Here the CDR3 DNA reads TGTGCCATCAGTGAGTCGGTGATGGGCAGGGAGGACACTGAAGCTTTCTTT. It codes for CAISESVMGREDTEAFF.

The chain carries TRBV12-3 or TRBV12-4 and TRBJ2-7, with 8 bases identical to TRBD2. Germline trimming cut 3 bases from V and 1 base from J; bases unmatched to any gene: 5. This CDR3 is 15 amino acids long. The CDR3, as DNA: TGTGCCAGCAGTTTTTCGGGGGGGGTTTCCTACGAGCAGTACTTC. Translated: CASSFSGGVSYEQYF.

This clonotype was counted only a few times. The DNA for the CDR3 is TGCGCCAGCAGCCAAGGGACAGGGGACACAGATACGCAGTATTTT. Translated, it gives CASSQGTGDTDTQYF. The genes are TRBV4-1 and TRBJ2-3; 9 bases are shared with TRBD1. The length of the CDR3 is 15 residues. V was clipped by 1 base and J by 2 bases; unmatched bases: 1. The germline V gene has CDR1 MGHRA and CDR2 YSYEKL.

This clonotype was found a few times. The CDR3 DNA follows: TGTGCCAGCAGTTTAGCTGCAAGGGACTATGGCTACACCTTC. Translation gives CASSLAARDYGYTF. V gene TRBV12-3 or TRBV12-4 combines with J gene TRBJ1-2; no clear D gene. V dropped 0 bases and J dropped 3 bases, with 8 bases sitting between them. This CDR3 is 14 amino acids long.

This chain uses TRBV7-6 with TRBJ2-1, with D perhaps TRBD1 or TRBD2 (5 bases each). V shed 5 bases and J shed 10 bases, with 18 bases lying between them. The CDR3 sequence is 14 residues long. From germline, CDR1 is SGHVS and CDR2 FNYEAQ. CDR3 loop: CASSQGPRNMEQFF. DNA of the CDR3: TGTGCCAGCAGCCAGGGACCCCGTAATATGGAGCAGTTCTTC.